The clone carrying this T cell receptor (beta chain) was recorded only once. No antigen is known for it. Relative to the germline gene, one junction end is altered; a read error may explain this. This record belongs to a study of T-cell reconstitution after alpha-beta-depleted transplantation in children. Study-wide findings and caveats: Reports say that about two months after transplant, the alpha-beta T cells came out of several hundred graft clones that had expanded.

The CDR3 has 14 amino acids. The germline V gene encodes CDR1 SGHTA and CDR2 FQGNSA. Preparation of the TCRbeta library involved a method that used unique molecular identifiers. TCRdb analysed the PCR reads with MiXCR anew, one entry per CDR3 protein. The repertoire includes 250,000 to 350,000 distinct CDR3 sequences, 23% of them detected once, and 10% to 11% sits in the top ten. The chain links TRBV7-2 to TRBJ1-2; unclear D gene. The TCR sequence derives from a male patient between 5 and 17 years old who had a stem cell transplant for acute lymphoblastic leukemia, so the T cells may come from the graft donor. Here the sequenced sample was PBMCs, mostly from graft donor cells, taken 180 days after TCRalphabeta/CD19-depleted stem cell transplant. The CDR3 is CASSPRTSVYGDTF. CDR3 sequence (DNA): TGTGCCAGCAGCCCTAGAACTTCAGTCTATGGCGACACCTTC.